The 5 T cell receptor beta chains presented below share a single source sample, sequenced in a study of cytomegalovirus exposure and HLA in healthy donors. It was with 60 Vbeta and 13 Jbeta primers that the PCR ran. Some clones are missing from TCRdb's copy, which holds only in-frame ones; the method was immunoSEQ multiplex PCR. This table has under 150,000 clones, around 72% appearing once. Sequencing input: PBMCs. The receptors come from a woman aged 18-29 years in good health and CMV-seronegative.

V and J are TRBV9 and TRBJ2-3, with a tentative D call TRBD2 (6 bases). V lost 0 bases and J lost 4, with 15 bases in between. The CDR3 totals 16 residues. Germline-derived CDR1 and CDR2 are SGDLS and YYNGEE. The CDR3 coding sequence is TGTGCCAGCAGCGTAGATGGGAGGTTAGACGCAGATACGCAGTATTTT. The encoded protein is CASSVDGRLDADTQYF.

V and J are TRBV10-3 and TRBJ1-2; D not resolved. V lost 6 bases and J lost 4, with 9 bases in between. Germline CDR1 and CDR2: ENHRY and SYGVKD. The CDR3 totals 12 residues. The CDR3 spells CAIRAQFYGYTF. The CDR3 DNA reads TGTGCCATCAGGGCCCAATTCTATGGCTACACCTTC.

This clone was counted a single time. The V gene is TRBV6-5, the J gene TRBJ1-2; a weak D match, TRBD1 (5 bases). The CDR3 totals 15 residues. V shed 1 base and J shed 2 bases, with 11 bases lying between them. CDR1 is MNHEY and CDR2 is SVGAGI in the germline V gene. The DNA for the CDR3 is TGTGCCAGCAGTTACTGGGGGACTTTAAACTATGGCTACACCTTC. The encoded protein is CASSYWGTLNYGYTF.

CDR3 loop: CASSYSVSYEQYF. CDR3 bases: TGTGCCAGTAGTTATTCTGTCTCCTACGAGCAGTACTTC. This rearrangement joins TRBV19 to TRBJ2-7; D is uncertain. This CDR3 region has 13 residues. V lost 5 bases and J 0 bases, leaving 8 bases between the germline ends. Germline CDR1 is LNHDA and CDR2 is SQIVND (reference sequence).

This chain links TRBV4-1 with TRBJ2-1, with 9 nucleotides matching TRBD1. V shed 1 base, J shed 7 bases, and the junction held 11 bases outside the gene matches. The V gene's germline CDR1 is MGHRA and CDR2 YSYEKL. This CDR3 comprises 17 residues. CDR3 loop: CASSQVITGQGQNEQFF. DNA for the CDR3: TGCGCCAGCAGCCAAGTCATTACGGGACAGGGACAAAATGAGCAGTTCTTC.